Shown below are 24 T cell receptor beta chains from a single sample sequenced in a study of CD8 T cells in ankylosing spondylitis. Study-wide findings and caveats: For ankylosing spondylitis blood, a TCR beta motif of 7 to 9 highly homologous variants appeared characteristic.

TCRdb independently ran MiXCR on the 5' RACE reads; one entry per CDR3 protein. The table records about 540,000 distinct CDR3 sequences, about 12% of them present only once. Their antigen targets remain unknown. Sequencing was performed on blood, either unsorted or a sorted T cell fraction (not recorded which). These receptors all come from a male donor with ankylosing spondylitis.

This clonotype occurred a few times. J is TRBJ2-1 and V is TRBV9; 9 bases are shared with TRBD2. The CDR3 has 14 amino acids. Unmatched junction bases numbered 5, after V lost 7 bases and J lost 3 bases. Germline V lookup: CDR1 SGDLS, CDR2 YYNGEE. CDR3 sequence reads: CASGRSGSYNEQFF. CDR3 nucleotide sequence: TGTGCCAGCGGCCGTAGCGGGAGCTACAATGAGCAGTTCTTC.

There are a few counts of this clonotype. The CDR3 here is CASSFFQGSQETQYF. The CDR3 coding sequence is TGTGCCAGCAGTTTTTTTCAGGGGTCCCAAGAGACCCAGTACTTC. This sequence joins TRBV5-5 and TRBJ2-5; possible D gene TRBD1, 6 bases. CDR3 length: 15 amino acids. V dropped 5 bases and J dropped 1 base, with 15 bases sitting between them. Germline lookup yields CDR1 SGHKS and CDR2 YYEKEE (reference sequence).

This clonotype was picked up a small number of times. This chain connects TRBV25-1 to TRBJ2-7; D remains unclear. Germline CDR1 and CDR2: MGHDK and SYGVNS. CDR3 length: 14 amino acids. V lost 1 base, J lost 2 bases, and 9 bases lay in between. The CDR3 DNA follows: TGTGCCAGCAGTGAATTTGGCAGACCCTACGAGCAGTACTTC. Amino acid sequence: CASSEFGRPYEQYF.

This clonotype was seen repeatedly, ten times or more. This rearrangement joins TRBV28 to TRBJ2-3; D is perhaps TRBD1 (7 bases). V was shortened by 3 bases and J by 2 bases, with 15 bases between the two germline ends. The CDR3 extends over 16 amino acids. Germline V gene sequence: CDR1 MDHEN, CDR2 SYDVKM. This chain's CDR3 is CASSLEGRGFTDTQYF. The DNA for the CDR3 is TGTGCCAGCAGTTTGGAGGGCAGGGGGTTCACAGATACGCAGTATTTT.

V usage is TRBV7-2 and J usage is TRBJ1-1; possible D gene TRBD1, 6 bases. Germline loops: CDR1 SGHTA, CDR2 FQGNSA. With 5 bases removed from V and 8 bases from J, the gap between germline ends came to 18 bases. The CDR3 loop spans 14 amino acids. This CDR3 reads CASSLLIRQAEAFF. The CDR3 region has the DNA TGTGCCAGCAGCCTCCTGATTAGACAGGCCGAAGCTTTCTTT.

This clonotype has more than one count but fewer than ten. V and J are TRBV4-1 and TRBJ2-5; D is ambiguous. Germline V gene data show CDR1 as MGHRA and CDR2 as YSYEKL. There are 13 residues in the CDR3. With 0 bases removed from V and 7 bases from J, the gap between germline ends came to 9 bases. DNA of the CDR3: TGCGCCAGCAGCCAAGAAGGGTTGGGGACCCAGTACTTC. It specifies CASSQEGLGTQYF.

This chain links TRBV11-3 with TRBJ2-3; D is unclear. Germline CDR1 SGHNT, CDR2 YENEEA. V was cut by 2 bases and J by 8 bases, with 14 bases left in between. The CDR3 loop spans 14 amino acids. The CDR3 loop is CASSLSSSLSTQYF. CDR3 bases: TGTGCCAGCAGCTTAAGCTCCAGCCTATCTACGCAGTATTTT.

This clonotype was observed at least ten times. The J gene is TRBJ2-1, the V gene TRBV15; perhaps TRBD2 as D (5 bases). The V and J ends lost 0 bases and 7 bases respectively, with 13 bases between them. The length of the CDR3 is 15 residues. The germline CDR1 and CDR2 sequences are LNHNV and YYDKDF (reference sequence). CDR3 sequence reads: CATSRDREPGNEQFF. CDR3 DNA sequence: TGTGCCACCAGCAGAGACCGGGAACCGGGGAATGAGCAGTTCTTC. The full variable domain, its missing parts supplied by reference TRBV15 and TRBJ2-1, is DAMVIQNPRYQVTQFGKPVTLSCSQTLNHNVMYWYQQKSSQAPKLLFHYYDKDFNNEADTPDNFQSRRPNTSFCFLDIRSPGLGDTAMYLCATSRDREPGNEQFFGPGTRLTVL.

The V gene is TRBV29-1, the J gene TRBJ2-7, with D hard to call. Germline CDR1 is SQVTM and CDR2 is ANQGSEA. This CDR3 has 13 residues. The ends were cut back, 0 bases at V and 2 bases at J, with 8 bases in the middle. In DNA, the CDR3 is TGCAGCGTTGAAGATAGAGTGACCTACGAGCAGTACTTC. Translating it yields CSVEDRVTYEQYF.

This clonotype was counted between two and nine times. J is TRBJ1-1 and V is TRBV19; D remains unclear. Germline V gives CDR1 LNHDA, CDR2 SQIVND (reference sequence). The CDR3 sequence is 14 residues long. Trimming removed 9 bases from V and 6 bases from J, with 20 bases in between. In DNA, the CDR3 is TGTGCCAGCGGTTTGACCTACCTCGGGGCTGAAGCTTTCTTT. Its protein product is CASGLTYLGAEAFF.

This clonotype showed up many times. V is TRBV10-3 and J is TRBJ2-3, with D uncertain. CDR1 is ENHRY, CDR2 SYGVKD, per germline. Deletions cut 6 bases from V and 6 bases from J, with 19 bases between. This CDR3 is 15 amino acids long. CDR3 bases: TGTGCCATCAGCCGTTTGGGGATGGAGTGGGATACGCAGTATTTT. Its translation: CAISRLGMEWDTQYF.

V and J are TRBV27 and TRBJ1-1; maybe TRBD1 (5 bases). Germline CDR1 MNHEY, CDR2 SMNVEV (reference sequence). This CDR3 spans 15 amino acids. V lost 2 bases and J 0 bases, leaving 10 bases between the germline ends. CDR3 in amino acids: CASSLGAGLNTEAFF. Written as DNA, the CDR3 is TGTGCCAGCAGTTTAGGCGCAGGGCTGAACACTGAAGCTTTCTTT.

In this sample, this clonotype turned up a few times. This chain joins TRBV7-2 and TRBJ1-4, with D unresolved. This CDR3 contains 16 residues. Germline CDR1 and CDR2: SGHTA and FQGNSA. With 3 bases removed from V and 8 bases from J, the gap between germline ends came to 19 bases. The CDR3 DNA sequence: TGTGCCAGCAGCTTGCACCCAGTGGGTAGTTCCGAAAAACTGTTTTTT. Protein sequence: CASSLHPVGSSEKLFF.

This clonotype was found once. CDR3 coding DNA: TGCGCCAGCAGCCAAGAGGGTGTAGCGGAGCTCTACAATGAGCAGTTCTTC. Translated: CASSQEGVAELYNEQFF. This rearrangement joins TRBV4-1 to TRBJ2-1; a possible D gene is TRBD2 (6 bases). The V gene lost 0 bases and the J gene lost 3 bases, with 15 bases spanning the gap. The CDR3 is made up of 17 amino acids. The germline V gene encodes CDR1 MGHRA and CDR2 YSYEKL.

This clonotype occurred many times. The chain employs TRBV7-9 and TRBJ2-5, with a possible D match to TRBD2 (6 bases). Looked up from germline, CDR1 is SEHNR and CDR2 is FQNEAQ (reference sequence). This CDR3 is built from 13 residues. The V end lost 9 bases, the J end lost 1 base, and 12 bases lay between the germline ends. The CDR3 nucleotides are TGTGCCAGTCTGGCGGGAATCCAAGAGACCCAGTACTTC. Residues: CASLAGIQETQYF.

This clonotype was found many times. The rearrangement uses TRBV5-1 and TRBJ1-2; 10 bases agree with TRBD1. Germline CDR1 SGHRS, CDR2 YFSETQ. With V trimmed by 4 bases and J by 7 bases, 4 bases remained unmatched. The CDR3 consists of 13 residues. CDR3 sequence: CASSPGTGAGYTF. The CDR3 nucleotides read TGCGCCAGCAGCCCTGGGACAGGGGCTGGCTACACCTTC. The full variable domain, completed using reference TRBV5-1 and TRBJ1-2, is KAGVTQTPRYLIKTRGQQVTLSCSPISGHRSVSWYQQTPGQGLQFLFEYFSETQRNKGNFPGRFSGRQFSNSRSEMNVSTLELGDSALYLCASSPGTGAGYTFGSGTRLTVV.

The chain links TRBV5-1 to TRBJ2-7; D possibly uses TRBD1 or TRBD2 (5 bases each). The CDR3 has 14 amino acids. From germline, CDR1 is SGHRS and CDR2 YFSETQ. V was clipped by 0 bases and J by 5 bases, with 12 bases between them. CDR3 nucleotide sequence: TGCGCCAGCAGCTTGGTGGCAGGGAGCGACGAGCAGTACTTC. Translation gives CASSLVAGSDEQYF.

The chain couples TRBV20-1 to TRBJ1-1; 7 positions match TRBD1. This CDR3 has 14 amino acids. V was pared by 0 bases and J by 4 bases, with 5 bases of the junction left unmatched. CDR1 is DFQATT and CDR2 is SNEGSKA in the germline V gene (reference sequence). CDR3 protein: CSAREGGIGTEAFF. Written as DNA, the CDR3 is TGCAGTGCTAGAGAAGGGGGCATCGGCACTGAAGCTTTCTTT.

This clonotype has at least ten counts. The genes are TRBV7-9 and TRBJ2-3, with 10 bases fitting TRBD1. The length of the CDR3 is 14 residues. V was pared by 5 bases and J by 4 bases, with 3 bases of the junction left unmatched. The germline gives CDR1 SEHNR, CDR2 FQNEAQ (reference sequence). CDR3 sequence (DNA): TGTGCCAGCAGCACCGGGACAGGGGCAGATACGCAGTATTTT. Its translation: CASSTGTGADTQYF.

The V gene is TRBV3-1, the J gene TRBJ1-1; perhaps TRBD1 as D (5 bases). The ends were cut back, 3 bases at V and 4 bases at J, with 9 bases in the middle. The V gene's germline CDR1 is LGHDT and CDR2 YNNKEL (reference sequence). CDR3 length: 13 amino acids. CDR3 coding DNA: TGTGCCAGCAGCCACGGGGGGGGCACTGAAGCTTTCTTT. It codes for CASSHGGGTEAFF.

The rearrangement links TRBV12-3 or TRBV12-4 to TRBJ2-7, with 11 bases identical to TRBD1. This CDR3 contains 14 residues. Trimming removed 4 bases from V and 7 bases from J; junction bases left unmatched: 6. The CDR3 loop is CASSSDRGLLEQYF. CDR3 coding DNA: TGTGCCAGCAGTTCGGACAGGGGGCTGCTGGAGCAGTACTTC.

The table lists this clonotype with a few counts. The chain employs TRBV7-9 and TRBJ2-7; D call uncertain. The germline CDR1 and CDR2 sequences are SEHNR and FQNEAQ (reference sequence). The CDR3 spans 14 residues. V was cut by 4 bases and J by 3 bases, with 13 bases left in between. The CDR3 coding sequence is TGTGCCAGCAGCTCCCGTGGCGCAGACTACGAGCAGTACGTC. Translating it yields CASSSRGADYEQYV.

The chain links TRBV20-1 to TRBJ2-3; no clear D gene. V was pared by 5 bases and J by 0 bases, with 12 bases between. Germline CDR1 reads DFQATT; CDR2 reads SNEGSKA (reference sequence). This CDR3 is built from 14 residues. In DNA form, the CDR3 reads TGCAGTGCTTTTAGTGGAACTAGCACAGATACGCAGTATTTT. Protein: CSAFSGTSTDTQYF.

This clonotype was found a few times. V gene TRBV25-1 combines with J gene TRBJ2-5; D remains ambiguous. V lost 10 bases and J lost 0, with 12 bases in between. Germline V lookup: CDR1 MGHDK, CDR2 SYGVNS. The CDR3 loop spans 13 amino acids. CDR3 bases: TGTGCCACCCAAATAGTAAACCAAGAGACCCAGTACTTC. Its protein is CATQIVNQETQYF.